These T cell receptor beta chains were read from a single sample in a study of beta chain features in type 1 diabetes. Method: immunoSEQ multiplex PCR; TCRdb's copy keeps in-frame clones and lacks some. This table holds under 500,000 clones, 30% found once. Sequences were obtained from naive CD4+ T cells from blood. The receptors stem from a man younger than 35 in good health. CDR3s include the opening cysteine and the closing phenylalanine or tryptophan. The order of the fields is V gene, J gene, CDR3 protein.

TRBV30,TRBJ1-5,CAWSGGLGPQHF
TRBV30,TRBJ2-1,CAGRGWSYNEQFF
TRBV9,TRBJ2-1,CASSVQAGNNEQFF
TRBV29-1,TRBJ1-1,CSADRGTEAFF
TRBV29-1,TRBJ1-2,CSVLRDSYGYTF
TRBV5-1,TRBJ2-3,CASSLYGGEPDTQYF
TRBV10-3,TRBJ2-5,CAISESRESKRETQYF
TRBV28,TRBJ2-7,CASSRTPGGSEF
TRBV4-1,TRBJ2-4,CASSQGTNKNIQYF
TRBV28,TRBJ2-5,CASSGRTSGDKETQYF
TRBV7-2,TRBJ2-3,CASSRHGLAESRTDTQYF
TRBV15,TRBJ2-7,CATSREWDSGEQYF
TRBV28,TRBJ2-1,CASSLGGGPYNEQFF
TRBV29-1,TRBJ1-4,CSVLTVATNEKLFF
TRBV19,TRBJ2-3,CASSISSGSADTQYF
TRBV9,TRBJ2-7,CASSVGQGSPREQYF
TRBV11-2,TRBJ2-5,CASSFSLRRVQETQYF
TRBV27,TRBJ2-1,CASSFFLASHEQFF
TRBV30,TRBJ1-1,CAWSVGANTEAFF
TRBV7-9,TRBJ2-3,CASSLRGISTDTQYF
TRBV30,TRBJ2-6,CAWSLRYANVLTF
TRBV9,TRBJ2-3,CASSAGHPTDTQYF